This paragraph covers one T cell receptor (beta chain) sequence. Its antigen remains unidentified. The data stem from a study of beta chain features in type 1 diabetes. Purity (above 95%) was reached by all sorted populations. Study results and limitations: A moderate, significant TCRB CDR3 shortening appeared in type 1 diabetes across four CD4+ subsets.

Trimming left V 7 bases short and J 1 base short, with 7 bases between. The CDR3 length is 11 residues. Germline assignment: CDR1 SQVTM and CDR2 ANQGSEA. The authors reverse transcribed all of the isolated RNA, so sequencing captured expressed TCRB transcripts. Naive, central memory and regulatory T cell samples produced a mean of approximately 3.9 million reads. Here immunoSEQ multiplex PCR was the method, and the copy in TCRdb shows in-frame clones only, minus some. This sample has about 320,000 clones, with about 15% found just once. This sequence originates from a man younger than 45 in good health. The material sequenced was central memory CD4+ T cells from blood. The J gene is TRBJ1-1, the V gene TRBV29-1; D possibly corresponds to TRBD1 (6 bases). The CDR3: CSAGENTEAFF. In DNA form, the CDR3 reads TGCAGCGCAGGGGAGAACACTGAAGCTTTCTTT.